These T cell receptor beta chains were read from a single sample in a study of cytomegalovirus exposure and HLA in healthy donors. Using immunoSEQ multiplex PCR, the repertoire was profiled, and TCRdb retains in-frame clones only, with some absent. The record lists some 110,000 clones, of which the ten most abundant hold 5.5% to 8%. The sample comprised PBMCs. These receptors were taken from a man between 35 and 55 years old in good health and CMV-seropositive. CDR3s include the opening cysteine and the closing phenylalanine or tryptophan. D genes are given only for firm matches.

J | V | D | length | DNA | CDR3
TRBJ2-1 | TRBV5-6 | TRBD2 | 15 | TGTGCCAGCAGTCGTCGGACTAGCGGGACCAATGAGCAGTTCTTC | CASSRRTSGTNEQFF
TRBJ2-1 | TRBV5-4 | TRBD2 | 19 | TGTGCCAGCAGCTTGTCCCTTACACCTAGCGGAACACCTTACACGGAGCAGTTCTTC | CASSLSLTPSGTPYTEQFF
TRBJ1-1 | TRBV18 | NA | 16 | TGTGCCAGCTCACCACGGCTTGGGACACAGAACACTGAAGCTTTCTTT | CASSPRLGTQNTEAFF
TRBJ1-1 | TRBV19 | NA | 12 | TGTGCCAGTAGTTCACCGGGACAAACGGCTTTCTTT | CASSSPGQTAFF
TRBJ2-3 | TRBV29-1 | NA | 13 | TGCAGCGTTGTCTCGGGAATGACAGATACGCAGTATTTT | CSVVSGMTDTQYF
TRBJ1-5 | TRBV19 | NA | 15 | TGTGCCAGTAACCAGGAGACAGGAACTAATCAGCCCCAGCATTTT | CASNQETGTNQPQHF
TRBJ2-3 | TRBV9 | NA | 14 | TGTGCCAGCAGCGCAACCACGGTAGCCTATGGGCAGTATTTT | CASSATTVAYGQYF
TRBJ2-3 | TRBV18 | TRBD1 | 15 | TGTGCCAGCTCACCACGACAGGGTGGAACAGATACGCAGTATTTT | CASSPRQGGTDTQYF
TRBJ1-1 | TRBV7-3 | NA | 14 | TGTGCCAGCAGCCCAATGGGGGGGAACACTGAAGCTTTCTTT | CASSPMGGNTEAFF
TRBJ2-3 | TRBV4-3 | TRBD2 | 15 | TGCGCCAGCAGCCACTATAGCGGGAGCTCAGATACGCAGTATTTT | CASSHYSGSSDTQYF
TRBJ2-1 | TRBV10-2 | TRBD2 | 15 | TGCGCCAGCAGACGGTCTAGCGGGGGGACCAATGAGCAGTTCTTC | CASRRSSGGTNEQFF
TRBJ2-7 | TRBV7-9 | NA | 12 | TGTGCCAGCAGCTTCGGTCCCTACGAGCAGTACTTC | CASSFGPYEQYF
TRBJ1-6 | TRBV4-2 | TRBD1 | 17 | TGTGCCAGCAGCCAAGAGCCGGGACAGGGTGAACGATCACCCCTCCACTTT | CASSQEPGQGERSPLHF
TRBJ2-5 | TRBV5-1 | NA | 14 | TGCGCCAGCAGCTTGGGACAGACCCAAGAGACCCAGTACTTC | CASSLGQTQETQYF
TRBJ1-1 | TRBV29-1 | NA | 13 | TGCAGCGTTCGGAGGTCGGGGGACACTGAAGCTTTCTTT | CSVRRSGDTEAFF
TRBJ2-2 | TRBV18 | NA | 17 | TGTGCCAGCTCACCAAGGGCGGGGCAGGTGAACACCGGGGAGCTGTTTTTT | CASSPRAGQVNTGELFF
TRBJ2-7 | TRBV6-6 | NA | 14 | TGTGCCAGCAGTTACCCTGGGCCCGCGGGGGAGCAGTACTTC | CASSYPGPAGEQYF
TRBJ2-1 | TRBV5-4 | TRBD2 | 16 | TGTGCCAGCAGCCAACTAGCGGGAGGGGTCTACAATGAGCAGTTCTTC | CASSQLAGGVYNEQFF
TRBJ1-1 | TRBV30 | NA | 13 | TGTGCCTGGAGCCCAAGGGACACCACTGAAGCTTTCTTT | CAWSPRDTTEAFF
TRBJ2-3 | TRBV4-2 | TRBD2 | 14 | TGTGCCAGCAGCCAAGAGCGGGAGCACGATACGCAGTATTTT | CASSQEREHDTQYF
TRBJ1-4 | TRBV5-1 | TRBD1 | 15 | TGCGCCAGCAGCCCACCGGGACAGACAAATGAAAAACTGTTTTTT | CASSPPGQTNEKLFF
TRBJ1-5 | TRBV7-9 | TRBD1 | 14 | TGTGCCAGCAGCTCCCAGGGGGACCTCGAGCCCCAGCATTTT | CASSSQGDLEPQHF
TRBJ2-5 | TRBV28 | TRBD1 | 17 | TGTGCCAGCAGTTCCACGAGGGACAGCGTACTCCAAGAGACCCAGTACTTC | CASSSTRDSVLQETQYF
TRBJ2-5 | TRBV5-4 | NA | 17 | TGTGCCAGCAGCGCCCCGGGGGCGGGAGCAGACCAAGAGACCCAGTACTTC | CASSAPGAGADQETQYF
TRBJ2-3 | TRBV25-1 | NA | 13 | TGTGCCAGCAGTGGAACTTACACAGATACGCAGTATTTT | CASSGTYTDTQYF
TRBJ2-5 | TRBV19 | NA | 15 | TGTGCCAGTAGTATTAATAATTGGGCCCAAGAGACCCAGTACTTC | CASSINNWAQETQYF
TRBJ2-2 | TRBV27 | TRBD2 | 15 | TGTGCCAGCAGTTTAGGGGAGGGATTCATCGGGGAGCTGTTTTTT | CASSLGEGFIGELFF
TRBJ2-2 | TRBV11-2 | TRBD2 | 16 | TGTGCCAGCAGCCCAGGACTAGCGGGAGTGGCCGGGGAGCTGTTTTTT | CASSPGLAGVAGELFF
TRBJ1-5 | TRBV28 | NA | 15 | TGTGCCAGCAGCGTACAGGGAACCGCCTGGAAACCCCAGCATTTT | CASSVQGTAWKPQHF
TRBJ2-7 | TRBV18 | TRBD1 | 14 | TGTGCCAGCTCACCAGGGACAGTCTCCTACGAGCAGTACTTC | CASSPGTVSYEQYF
TRBJ2-2 | TRBV6-5 | NA | 14 | TGTGCCAGCAGTCAGAGACAGAACACCGGGGAGCTGTTTTTT | CASSQRQNTGELFF
TRBJ2-2 | TRBV9 | TRBD2 | 17 | TGTGCCAGCAGTCGTCTAGCGGCCTTATTAACCACCGGGGAGCTGTTTTTT | CASSRLAALLTTGELFF
TRBJ1-5 | TRBV5-5 | TRBD1 | 18 | TGTGCCAGCAGCCCCTACCACCGGGACAGGGTTAGCAATCAGCCCCAGCATTTT | CASSPYHRDRVSNQPQHF
TRBJ2-1 | TRBV30 | TRBD2 | 16 | TGTGCCTGGAGTGGTAAATTGGCTAGCGGCTACAATGAGCAGTTCTTC | CAWSGKLASGYNEQFF
TRBJ2-5 | TRBV5-1 | NA | 16 | TGCGCCAGCAGCCCCCTCGGGGACGGGGGAAGGGAGACCCAGTACTTC | CASSPLGDGGRETQYF
TRBJ1-1 | TRBV19 | NA | 14 | TGTGCCAGTAGTATCATGGGGCTAGTGACTGAAGCTTTCTTT | CASSIMGLVTEAFF
TRBJ2-5 | TRBV28 | NA | 14 | TGTGCCAGCAGGATAAGGGGGGGCTCGGAGACCCAGTACTTC | CASRIRGGSETQYF
TRBJ1-4 | TRBV28 | NA | 13 | TGTGCCAGCAGTGGGAGAGGGAATGAAAAACTGTTTTTT | CASSGRGNEKLFF
TRBJ1-1 | TRBV15 | NA | 12 | TGTGCCACCAGCAGCCGGACAGTAGAAGCTTTCTTT | CATSSRTVEAFF
TRBJ2-1 | TRBV4-1 | NA | 16 | TGCGCCAGCAGCCAAGGTCCAGCGGACTCCTACAATGAGCAGTTCTTC | CASSQGPADSYNEQFF
TRBJ1-2 | TRBV5-4 | TRBD1 | 15 | TGTGCCAGCAGCACCCGGGACAGGGGGCTTCGGGGCTACACCTTC | CASSTRDRGLRGYTF
TRBJ2-2 | TRBV29-1 | TRBD2 | 15 | TGCAGCGTTAAAGGACTAGCGGGGAACACCGGGGAGCTGTTTTTT | CSVKGLAGNTGELFF
TRBJ2-5 | TRBV7-2 | NA | 14 | TGTGCCAGCAGCTCTCGAAGCGGGCAAGAGACCCAGTACTTC | CASSSRSGQETQYF
TRBJ2-5 | TRBV5-1 | TRBD1 | 15 | TGCGCCAGCAGCACGGGTGACAGGGCGAAAGAGACCCAGTACTTC | CASSTGDRAKETQYF
TRBJ2-3 | TRBV5-4 | NA | 17 | TGTGCCAGCAGCCCCACTACAACTAGCTCCAAAACAGATACGCAGTATTTT | CASSPTTTSSKTDTQYF
TRBJ1-2 | TRBV28 | TRBD1 | 14 | TGTGCCAGCAGTCTTCCAGGGGGAAACTATGGCTACACCTTC | CASSLPGGNYGYTF
TRBJ1-5 | TRBV12-5 | NA | 12 | TGTGCTAGTGGCGTGAGCAATCAGCCCCAGCATTTT | CASGVSNQPQHF
TRBJ2-2 | TRBV9 | TRBD1 | 17 | TGTGCCAGCAGCGCCCTTGGGACAGTTCCCGACACCGGGGAGCTGTTTTTT | CASSALGTVPDTGELFF
TRBJ2-6 | TRBV7-9 | TRBD1 | 18 | TGTGCCAGCAGCCCACAACAGGGGTTGAGCTCTGGGGCCAACGTCCTGACTTTC | CASSPQQGLSSGANVLTF
TRBJ1-5 | TRBV18 | TRBD1 | 21 | TGTGCCAGCTCACCCCTACCGGGAACAGGGGTGATTTCGCCCGGCAATCAGCCCCAGCATTTT | CASSPLPGTGVISPGNQPQHF